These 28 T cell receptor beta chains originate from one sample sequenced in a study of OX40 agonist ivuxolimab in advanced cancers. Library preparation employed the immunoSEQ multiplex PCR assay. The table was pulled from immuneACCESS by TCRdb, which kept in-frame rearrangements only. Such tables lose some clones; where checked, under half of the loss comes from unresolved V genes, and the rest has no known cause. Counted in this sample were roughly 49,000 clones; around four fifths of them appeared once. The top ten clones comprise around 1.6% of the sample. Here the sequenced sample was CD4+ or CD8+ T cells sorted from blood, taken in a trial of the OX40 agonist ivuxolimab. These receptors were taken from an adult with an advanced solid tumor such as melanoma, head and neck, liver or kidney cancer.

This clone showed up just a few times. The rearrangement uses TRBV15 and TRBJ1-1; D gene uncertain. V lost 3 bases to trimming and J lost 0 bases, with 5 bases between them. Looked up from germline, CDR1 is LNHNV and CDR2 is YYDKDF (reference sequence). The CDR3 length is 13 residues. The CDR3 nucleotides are TGTGCCACCAGCAGGTCGATGAACACTGAAGCTTTCTTT. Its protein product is CATSRSMNTEAFF.

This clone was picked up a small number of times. For the CDR3, the DNA is TGTGCCAGCAGCTTGGGGCTTGGTCAGCCCCAGCATTTT. It codes for CASSLGLGQPQHF. The chain is built from TRBV7-9 and TRBJ1-5, with D possibly matching TRBD1 (5 bases). This CDR3 is 13 amino acids long. Germline-derived CDR1 and CDR2 are SEHNR and FQNEAQ (reference sequence). V gave up 3 bases and J gave up 6 bases, with 9 bases separating them.

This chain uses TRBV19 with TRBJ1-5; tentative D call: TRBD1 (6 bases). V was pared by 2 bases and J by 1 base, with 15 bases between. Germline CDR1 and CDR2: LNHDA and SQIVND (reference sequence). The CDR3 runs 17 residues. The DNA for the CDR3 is TGTGCCAGTAGTATATTCCGGGACACCGGGAGCAATCAGCCCCAGCATTTT. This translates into CASSIFRDTGSNQPQHF.

The chain's CDR3 is CASSYSSPDTQYF. CDR3 coding DNA: TGTGCCAGCAGTTACTCCTCCCCAGATACGCAGTATTTT. This chain links TRBV27 with TRBJ2-3, with D unclear. The ends were cut back, 4 bases at V and 4 bases at J, with 9 bases in the middle. This CDR3 has 13 amino acids. Germline values: CDR1 MNHEY, CDR2 SMNVEV (reference sequence).

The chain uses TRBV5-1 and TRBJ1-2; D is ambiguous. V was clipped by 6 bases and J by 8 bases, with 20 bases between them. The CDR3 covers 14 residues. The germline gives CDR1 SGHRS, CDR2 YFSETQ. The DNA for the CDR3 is TGCGCCAGCACTCAGGAGGCCGGGGAGGACGGCTACACCTTC. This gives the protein CASTQEAGEDGYTF.

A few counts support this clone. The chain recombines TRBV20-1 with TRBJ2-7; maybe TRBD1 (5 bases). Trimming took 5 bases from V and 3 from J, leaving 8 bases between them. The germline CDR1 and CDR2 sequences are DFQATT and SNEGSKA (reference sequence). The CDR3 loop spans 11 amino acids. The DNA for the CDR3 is TGCAGTGCTGACAGCCTCTACGAGCAGTACTTC. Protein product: CSADSLYEQYF.

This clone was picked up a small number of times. This CDR3 is CASRFTGGAGNTIYF. The CDR3, as DNA: TGTGCCAGCAGGTTTACAGGGGGCGCCGGAAACACCATATATTTT. The chain couples TRBV6-5 to TRBJ1-3; 9 nucleotides agree with TRBD1. V lost 6 bases and J lost 4; bases outside the gene matches: 7. The germline V gene has CDR1 MNHEY and CDR2 SVGAGI. The CDR3 has 15 residues.

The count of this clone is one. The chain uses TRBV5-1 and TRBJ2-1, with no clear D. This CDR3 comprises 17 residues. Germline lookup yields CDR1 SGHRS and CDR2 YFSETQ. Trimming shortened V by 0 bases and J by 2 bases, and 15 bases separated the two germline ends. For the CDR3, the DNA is TGCGCCAGCAGCTTGGTTGGCTTACCGATACCCTACAATGAGCAGTTCTTC. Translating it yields CASSLVGLPIPYNEQFF. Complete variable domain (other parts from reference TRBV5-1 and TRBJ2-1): KAGVTQTPRYLIKTRGQQVTLSCSPISGHRSVSWYQQTPGQGLQFLFEYFSETQRNKGNFPGRFSGRQFSNSRSEMNVSTLELGDSALYLCASSLVGLPIPYNEQFFGPGTRLTVL.

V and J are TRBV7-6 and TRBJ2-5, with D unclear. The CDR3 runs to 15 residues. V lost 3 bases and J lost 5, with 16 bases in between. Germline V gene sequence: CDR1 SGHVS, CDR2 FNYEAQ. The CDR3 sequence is CASSLTRQTWETQYF. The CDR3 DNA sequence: TGTGCCAGCAGCTTGACCAGGCAAACTTGGGAGACCCAGTACTTC.

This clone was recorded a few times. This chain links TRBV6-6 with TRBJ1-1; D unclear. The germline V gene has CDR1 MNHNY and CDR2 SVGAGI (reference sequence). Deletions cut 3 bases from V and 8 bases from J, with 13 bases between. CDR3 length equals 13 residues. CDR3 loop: CASSYKHTAEAFF. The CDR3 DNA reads TGTGCCAGCAGTTATAAACATACGGCAGAAGCTTTCTTT.

In nucleotides, the CDR3 is TGTGCCAGCAGCCGGGACAGGGAACAAGAGACCCAGTACTTC. Translated: CASSRDREQETQYF. This sequence joins TRBV2 and TRBJ2-5, with 9 bases matching TRBD1. Unmatched junction bases numbered 4, after V lost 6 bases and J lost 2 bases. Germline loops: CDR1 SNHLY, CDR2 FYNNEI. This CDR3 is 14 amino acids long.

CDR3 sequence: CASSLNEISSYNEQFF. The CDR3 DNA follows: TGCGCCAGCAGCTTGAACGAGATAAGCTCCTACAATGAGCAGTTCTTC. This chain uses TRBV5-1 with TRBJ2-1; D gene uncertain. Trimming pared 1 base from V and 0 bases from J, leaving 11 bases between. Germline V lookup: CDR1 SGHRS, CDR2 YFSETQ. The CDR3 spans 16 residues.

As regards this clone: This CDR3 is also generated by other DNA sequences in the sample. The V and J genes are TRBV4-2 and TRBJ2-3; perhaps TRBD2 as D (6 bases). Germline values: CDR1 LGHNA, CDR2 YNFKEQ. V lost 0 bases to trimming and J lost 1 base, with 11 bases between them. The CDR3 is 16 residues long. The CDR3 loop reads CASSQDGVAGTDTQYF. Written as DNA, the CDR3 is TGTGCCAGCAGCCAAGATGGGGTAGCGGGCACAGATACGCAGTATTTT.

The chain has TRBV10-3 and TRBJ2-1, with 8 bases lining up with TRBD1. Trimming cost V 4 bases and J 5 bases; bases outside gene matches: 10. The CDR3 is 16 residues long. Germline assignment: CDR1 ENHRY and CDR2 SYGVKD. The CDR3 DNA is TGTGCCATCAGTGGGTTCCCGACAGGGGATGACAATGAGCAGTTCTTC. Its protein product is CAISGFPTGDDNEQFF.

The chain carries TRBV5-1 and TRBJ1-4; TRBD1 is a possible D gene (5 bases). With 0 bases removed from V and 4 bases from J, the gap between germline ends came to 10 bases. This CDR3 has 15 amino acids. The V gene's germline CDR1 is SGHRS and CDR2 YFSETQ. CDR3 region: CASSLDGGVNEKLFF. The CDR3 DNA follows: TGCGCCAGCAGCTTGGATGGGGGTGTTAATGAAAAACTGTTTTTT.

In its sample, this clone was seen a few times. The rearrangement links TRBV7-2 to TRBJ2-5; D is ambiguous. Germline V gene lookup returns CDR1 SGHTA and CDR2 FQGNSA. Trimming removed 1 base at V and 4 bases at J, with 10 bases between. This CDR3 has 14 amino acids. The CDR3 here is CASSLDRTAETQYF. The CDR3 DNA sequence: TGTGCCAGCAGCTTAGATAGAACAGCAGAGACCCAGTACTTC.

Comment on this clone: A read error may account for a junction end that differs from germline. CDR3 bases: TGTGCTAGCAGCCTAGCGGGTAGCAGTGAGCAGTTCTTC. Protein product: CASSLAGSSEQFF. The chain combines TRBV7-7 with TRBJ2-1, with 8 bases lining up with TRBD2. The CDR3 sequence is 13 residues long. CDR1 is SSHAT and CDR2 is FNYEAQ in the germline V gene (reference sequence).

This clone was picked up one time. CDR3 sequence (DNA): TGCGCCAGCAGCGCAATGAACACTGAAGCTTTCTTT. It encodes CASSAMNTEAFF. The gene calls are TRBV10-2 and TRBJ1-1; D ambiguous. Germline loops: CDR1 WSHSY, CDR2 SAAADI. This CDR3 spans 12 amino acids. Deletions cut 6 bases from V and 0 bases from J, with 5 bases between.

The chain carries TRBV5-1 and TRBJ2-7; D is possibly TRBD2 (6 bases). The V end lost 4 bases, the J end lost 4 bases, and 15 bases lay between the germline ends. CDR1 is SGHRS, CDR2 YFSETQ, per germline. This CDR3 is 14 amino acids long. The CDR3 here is CASSRGLQTYEQYF. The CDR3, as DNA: TGCGCCAGCAGCCGGGGACTCCAAACTTACGAGCAGTACTTC.

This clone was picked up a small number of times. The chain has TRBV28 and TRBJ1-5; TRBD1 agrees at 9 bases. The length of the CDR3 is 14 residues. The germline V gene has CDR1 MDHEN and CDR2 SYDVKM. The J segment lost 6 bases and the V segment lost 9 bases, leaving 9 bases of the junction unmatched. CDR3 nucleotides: TGTGCCAGTCTCCCGGGACAGGGAATTCAGCCCCAGCATTTT. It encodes CASLPGQGIQPQHF.

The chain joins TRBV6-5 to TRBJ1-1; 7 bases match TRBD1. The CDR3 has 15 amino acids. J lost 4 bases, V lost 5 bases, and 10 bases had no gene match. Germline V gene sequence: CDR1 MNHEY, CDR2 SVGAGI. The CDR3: CASSVQFQGVTEAFF. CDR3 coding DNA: TGTGCCAGCAGTGTCCAATTCCAGGGGGTCACTGAAGCTTTCTTT.

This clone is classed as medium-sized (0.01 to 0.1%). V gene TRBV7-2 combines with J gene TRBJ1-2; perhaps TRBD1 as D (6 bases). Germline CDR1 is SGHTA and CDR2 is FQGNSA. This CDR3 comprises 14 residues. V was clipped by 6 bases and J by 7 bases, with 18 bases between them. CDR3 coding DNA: TGTGCCAGCAGTGGGTCCGTGGGGGGCGGTGGCTACACCTTC. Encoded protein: CASSGSVGGGGYTF.

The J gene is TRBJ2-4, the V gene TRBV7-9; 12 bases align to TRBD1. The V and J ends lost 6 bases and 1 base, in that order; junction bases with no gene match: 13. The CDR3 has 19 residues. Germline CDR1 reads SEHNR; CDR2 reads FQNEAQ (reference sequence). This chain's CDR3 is CASRPGTGGSPGAKNIQYF. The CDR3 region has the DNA TGTGCCAGCAGGCCCGGGACAGGGGGCTCTCCGGGTGCCAAAAACATTCAGTACTTC.

In DNA form, the CDR3 reads TGTGCCAGCAGCTCCCCAGGCCGCTACGAGCAGTACTTC. It yields the protein CASSSPGRYEQYF. V and J are TRBV7-2 and TRBJ2-7; D is undetermined. Germline V gene sequence: CDR1 SGHTA, CDR2 FQGNSA. With 4 bases removed from V and 3 bases from J, the gap between germline ends came to 10 bases. The CDR3 extends over 13 amino acids.

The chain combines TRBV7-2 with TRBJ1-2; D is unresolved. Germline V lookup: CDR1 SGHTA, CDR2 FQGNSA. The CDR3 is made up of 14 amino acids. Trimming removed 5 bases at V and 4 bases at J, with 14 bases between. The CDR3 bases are TGTGCCAGCAGCCCGGGGAGGACTGCCTATGGCTACACCTTC. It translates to CASSPGRTAYGYTF. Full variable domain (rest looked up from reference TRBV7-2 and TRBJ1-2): GAGVSQSPSNKVTEKGKDVELRCDPISGHTALYWYRQSLGQGLEFLIYFQGNSAPDKSGLPSDRFSAERTGGSVSTLTIQRTQQEDSAVYLCASSPGRTAYGYTFGSGTRLTVV.

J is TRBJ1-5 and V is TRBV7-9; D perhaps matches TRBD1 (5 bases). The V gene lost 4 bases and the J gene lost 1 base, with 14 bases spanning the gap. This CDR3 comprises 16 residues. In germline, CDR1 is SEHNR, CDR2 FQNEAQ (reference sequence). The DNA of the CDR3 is TGTGCCAGCAGCTCCTCAGCGTGGGGGAGCAATCAGCCCCAGCATTTT. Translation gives CASSSSAWGSNQPQHF.

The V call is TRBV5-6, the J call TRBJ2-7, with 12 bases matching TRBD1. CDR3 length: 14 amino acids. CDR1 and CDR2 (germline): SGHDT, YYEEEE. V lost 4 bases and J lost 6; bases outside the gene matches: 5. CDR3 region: CASSLGQGASEQYF. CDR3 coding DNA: TGTGCCAGCAGCCTGGGACAGGGGGCGTCCGAGCAGTACTTC.

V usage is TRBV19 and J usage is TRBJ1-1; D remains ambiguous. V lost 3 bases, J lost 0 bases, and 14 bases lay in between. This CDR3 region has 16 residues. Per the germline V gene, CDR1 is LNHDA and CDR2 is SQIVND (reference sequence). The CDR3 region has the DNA TGTGCCAGTAGTATTAGTCGGCCCAACATGAACACTGAAGCTTTCTTT. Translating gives CASSISRPNMNTEAFF.